Listed here are 19 T cell receptor beta chains from one sample, sequenced in a study of shared T cell receptors in the human thymus. Libraries were prepared by immunoSEQ multiplex PCR; TCRdb keeps only in-frame clonotypes and omits some of them. The sample lists 700,000 to 750,000 clones, 70% to 90% occurring once. These records were also assigned to another study, of human thymus T cells.

The source material was thymocytes. Every receptor here comes from a girl under two years old with a congenital heart defect.

This clone was counted only a few times. An end of the junction differs from the germline gene, which may be a read error. The chain uses TRBV4-1 and TRBJ1-3; perhaps TRBD1 as D (6 bases). This CDR3 contains 13 residues. The V gene's germline CDR1 is MGHRA and CDR2 YSYEKL. CDR3 loop: CASSQDPRRPGDF. For the CDR3, the DNA is TGCGCCAGCAGCCAAGATCCAAGGAGGCCAGGGGATTTT.

In DNA form, the CDR3 reads TGTGCCAGCAACTCGACAGGGGGCTCACGAGAGACCCAGTACTTC. Protein: CASNSTGGSRETQYF. This chain connects TRBV6-1 to TRBJ2-5; the match to TRBD1 covers 10 bases. Germline CDR1 MNHNS, CDR2 SASEGT. This CDR3 is 15 amino acids long. The ends lost 7 bases at V and 4 bases at J; junction bases unmatched: 9.

V usage is TRBV2 and J usage is TRBJ1-5; 8 positions match TRBD1. CDR3 size: 16 residues. V lost 4 bases, J lost 6 bases, and 11 bases stayed unmatched. From germline, CDR1 is SNHLY and CDR2 FYNNEI. The CDR3 bases are TGTGCCAGCAGTGGCAAGGACAGGGTTCTATGTCAGCCCCAGCATTTT. Protein sequence: CASSGKDRVLCQPQHF.

The V and J genes are TRBV5-6 and TRBJ2-3; D might be TRBD1 (6 bases). This CDR3 is built from 15 residues. V was trimmed by 3 bases and J by 6 bases, leaving 17 bases between them. Germline CDR1 reads SGHDT; CDR2 reads YYEEEE. As DNA, the CDR3 is TGTGCCAGCAGCTCGGTTAGCCCAGGGGTTGATACGCAGTATTTT. Translation gives CASSSVSPGVDTQYF.

The gene calls are TRBV4-3 and TRBJ2-3; D is ambiguous. V was cut by 1 base and J by 1 base, with 9 bases left in between. The CDR3 consists of 15 residues. Germline values: CDR1 LGHNA, CDR2 YSLEER. The CDR3 protein is CASSQAVAGTDTQYF. CDR3 DNA sequence: TGCGCCAGCAGCCAAGCTGTCGCGGGCACAGATACGCAGTATTTT.

The chain employs TRBV28 and TRBJ1-4; 8 positions match TRBD1. After removal of 6 bases from V and 7 bases from J, the junction contained 7 bases not matched to a gene. The CDR3 has 14 residues. Looked up from germline, CDR1 is MDHEN and CDR2 is SYDVKM. CDR3 in amino acids: CASSTGTGVEKLFF. The CDR3, as DNA: TGTGCCAGCAGCACCGGGACAGGTGTTGAAAAACTGTTTTTT.

CDR3 in amino acids: CASQPQGGWNTEAFF. The CDR3 DNA is TGCGCCAGCCAACCACAGGGGGGGTGGAACACTGAAGCTTTCTTT. The chain is built from TRBV4-1 and TRBJ1-1; 8 bases are shared with TRBD1. Germline trimming cut 8 bases from V and 1 base from J; bases unmatched to any gene: 9. There are 15 residues in the CDR3. The germline V gene encodes CDR1 MGHRA and CDR2 YSYEKL.

This sequence joins TRBV14 and TRBJ1-6, with D perhaps TRBD1 (5 bases). V lost 4 bases and J 9 bases, leaving 7 bases between the germline ends. This CDR3 has 12 amino acids. From germline, CDR1 is SGHDN and CDR2 FVKESK. Here the CDR3 DNA reads TGTGCCAGCAGCCTCGGGGGTTCACCCCTCCACTTT. Translation: CASSLGGSPLHF.

The chain carries TRBV5-6 and TRBJ1-2; the match to TRBD1 covers 10 bases. In germline, CDR1 is SGHDT, CDR2 YYEEEE. This CDR3 is 16 amino acids long. V trimming: 3 bases; J trimming: 8 bases; junction bases outside the gene matches: 13. The CDR3 reads CASSSGQGYGTGGYTF. The CDR3 DNA reads TGTGCCAGCAGCTCGGGACAGGGGTACGGTACGGGAGGCTACACCTTC.

This rearrangement joins TRBV5-1 to TRBJ1-6; 8 positions match TRBD1. The CDR3 loop spans 15 amino acids. V lost 4 bases, J lost 9 bases, and 9 bases stayed unmatched. Germline CDR1 is SGHRS and CDR2 is YFSETQ. The CDR3 loop reads CASSPCDRGSSPLHF. For the CDR3, the DNA is TGCGCCAGCAGCCCTTGCGACAGGGGCAGTTCACCCCTCCACTTT.

V usage is TRBV2 and J usage is TRBJ2-2; 7 positions match TRBD2. Germline V gives CDR1 SNHLY, CDR2 FYNNEI. After removal of 7 bases from V and 1 base from J, the junction contained 3 bases not matched to a gene. This CDR3 comprises 14 residues. CDR3 bases: TGTGCCAGCATCCAGCGGGGGAACACCGGGGAGCTGTTTTTT. Its translation is CASIQRGNTGELFF.

The V call is TRBV15, the J call TRBJ1-6, with D possibly matching TRBD1 (6 bases). Looked up from germline, CDR1 is LNHNV and CDR2 is YYDKDF (reference sequence). The germline V and J ends were trimmed by 2 bases and 8 bases, with 19 bases remaining between them. CDR3 length: 17 residues. CDR3 in amino acids: CATSRSPGHIEDSPLHF. DNA of the CDR3: TGTGCCACCAGCAGATCTCCGGGACACATAGAGGATTCACCCCTCCACTTT.

The CDR3: CASSPKNRAQYF. As DNA, the CDR3 is TGCGCCAGCAGCCCGAAAAACCGGGCCCAGTACTTC. This rearrangement joins TRBV5-1 to TRBJ2-5; D ambiguous. Germline lookup yields CDR1 SGHRS and CDR2 YFSETQ. The CDR3 runs 12 residues. Trimming stripped 4 bases from V and 9 bases from J, with 13 bases between.

The chain carries TRBV6-1 and TRBJ2-3; TRBD1 agrees at 8 bases. Trimming took 6 bases from V and 6 from J; bases not matched to a gene: 5. This CDR3 has 13 amino acids. Germline V gene sequence: CDR1 MNHNS, CDR2 SASEGT. CDR3 sequence reads: CASRTRGPDTQYF. CDR3 sequence (DNA): TGTGCCAGCAGGACCAGGGGGCCGGATACGCAGTATTTT.

The genes are TRBV5-6 and TRBJ2-3; D possibly corresponds to TRBD2 (5 bases). This CDR3 region has 17 residues. The germline V and J ends were trimmed by 1 base and 2 bases, with 17 bases remaining between them. In germline, CDR1 is SGHDT, CDR2 YYEEEE. As DNA, the CDR3 is TGTGCCAGCAGCTTGACCACGCGACGGGGATTCACAGATACGCAGTATTTT. It specifies CASSLTTRRGFTDTQYF.

J is TRBJ1-2 and V is TRBV7-6; 8 bases are shared with TRBD1. Trimming removed 3 bases from V and 7 bases from J; junction bases left unmatched: 10. Germline-derived CDR1 and CDR2 are SGHVS and FNYEAQ. CDR3 length equals 15 residues. The CDR3 here is CASSLTGVDATGYTF. The DNA for the CDR3 is TGTGCCAGCAGCTTGACAGGGGTCGACGCAACTGGCTACACCTTC.

This clone occurred a few times. This chain connects TRBV4-1 to TRBJ1-2; D possibly corresponds to TRBD1 (6 bases). With 2 bases removed from V and 3 bases from J, the gap between germline ends came to 19 bases. The CDR3 loop spans 17 amino acids. Germline V gene data show CDR1 as MGHRA and CDR2 as YSYEKL. The CDR3 sequence is CASSQPPGGADDYGYTF. CDR3 nucleotide sequence: TGCGCCAGCAGCCAACCCCCTGGGGGGGCTGACGACTATGGCTACACCTTC.

The chain employs TRBV10-3 and TRBJ1-2, with TRBD1 identical over 8 bases. The V segment lost 7 bases and the J segment 5 bases; nucleotides outside the gene matches: 9. There are 14 residues in the CDR3. CDR1 and CDR2 from the germline V gene are ENHRY and SYGVKD. DNA for the CDR3: TGTGCCATCAACAGGGGGTACAGGTATTATGGCTACACCTTC. Its protein product is CAINRGYRYYGYTF.

In nucleotides, the CDR3 is TGTGCCAGCAGTTCTAACAGGGGGCGAGGCGAAAAACTGTTTTTT. Its translation is CASSSNRGRGEKLFF. This rearrangement joins TRBV6-5 to TRBJ1-4, with TRBD1 matching over 9 bases. V shed 4 bases, J shed 8 bases, and the junction held 8 bases outside the gene matches. The CDR3 has 15 amino acids. Looked up from germline, CDR1 is MNHEY and CDR2 is SVGAGI.